This T cell receptor (beta chain) appears in the sequencing data of a study of shared clonotypes between healthy human individuals. Trimming took off 5 bases at V and 0 bases at J, with 13 bases between the two ends. CDR1 is SGHVS, CDR2 FQNEAQ, per germline. This CDR3 is 15 amino acids long. This clone was counted once. Data came from immunoSEQ multiplex PCR; TCRdb stores just in-frame clones and leaves some out. This sample has approximately 1,000,000 clones, with roughly 80% found just once. Sequenced material: memory CD4+ T cells from PBMCs. As for subset: CD45RA-negative fraction. This TCR was sampled from a young man in good health. Some clones in this sample may be carry-over from other donors' samples. V usage is TRBV7-8 and J usage is TRBJ1-2; D is unclear. In DNA, the CDR3 is TGTGCCAGCAGCCCAAACCGATCAGCTAACTATGGCTACACCTTC. It is translated as CASSPNRSANYGYTF.